This is a list of T cell receptor beta chains from one sample in a study of radiation and T cells in renal cell carcinoma. Repertoires were generated with immunoSEQ multiplex PCR, while TCRdb's copy carries only in-frame clones and drops some. The sample gives some 15,000 clones, more than 55% of which show up once; roughly a tenth is in the top ten. This specimen was tumor tissue, taken from a patient whose treatment was nephrectomy without radiotherapy. The receptors were sampled from a man aged 35 to 55 with renal cell carcinoma. Each CDR3 is given with its conserved first and last residue. A D gene is named only where the DNA matches it firmly. A clone size is listed for some rows: how often the clone was seen (once, few, many), or a class if it is expanded.

TRBD2 TRBJ2-3 TRBV28 few CASSPSRTSGGTDTQYF TGTGCCAGCAGCCCTTCCAGGACTAGCGGGGGAACAGATACGCAGTATTTT
- TRBJ1-1 TRBV18 few CASSPISRNTEAFF TGTGCCAGCTCACCAATCAGCAGGAACACTGAAGCTTTCTTT
- TRBJ2-1 TRBV27 - CASRASGPSYNEQFF TGTGCCAGCAGAGCTTCGGGGCCCTCCTACAATGAGCAGTTCTTC
- TRBJ1-5 TRBV4-1 medium-sized CASSPPSGVQPQHF TGCGCCAGCAGCCCGCCGTCAGGGGTCCAGCCCCAGCATTTT
- TRBJ2-7 TRBV18 few CASSPPAGYEQYF TGTGCCAGCTCACCACCCGCGGGCTACGAGCAGTACTTC
- TRBJ1-1 TRBV7-9 few CASSWPGGGTEAFF TGTGCCAGCAGCTGGCCGGGAGGTGGCACTGAAGCTTTCTTT
- TRBJ1-2 TRBV27 medium-sized CASSLSAGVGYTF TGTGCCAGCAGTTTATCGGCAGGGGTTGGCTACACCTTC
- TRBJ1-5 TRBV9 few CASNLGGDSNQPQHF TGTGCCAGTAACCTAGGGGGGGATAGCAATCAGCCCCAGCATTTT
- TRBJ1-2 TRBV19 medium-sized CASSPDQGINYGYTF TGTGCCAGTAGTCCGGACCAGGGAATTAACTATGGCTACACCTTC
TRBD1 TRBJ1-2 TRBV7-8 - CASSLTGQDNYGYTF TGTGCCAGCAGCTTAACCGGACAGGATAACTATGGCTACACCTTC
TRBD1 TRBJ1-4 TRBV28 - CASSSTGVGEKLFF TGTGCCAGCAGTTCGACAGGGGTAGGGGAAAAACTGTTTTTT
- TRBJ1-1 TRBV30 medium-sized CAGGEEVVNTEAFF TGTGCCGGGGGGGAGGAAGTAGTGAACACTGAAGCTTTCTTT
- TRBJ1-2 TRBV7-2 - CASSLASQGANYGYTF TGTGCCAGCAGCTTAGCGTCACAGGGTGCTAACTATGGCTACACCTTC
- TRBJ1-1 TRBV12-5 - CASGPRQRDTEAFF TGTGCTAGTGGACCTCGACAGCGAGACACTGAAGCTTTCTTT